Listed below are T cell receptor beta chains from one sample, sequenced in a study of OX40 agonist ivuxolimab in advanced cancers. Assay used: immunoSEQ multiplex PCR; TCRdb lists only in-frame clones, some missing. The sample has about 69,000 clones; roughly nine tenths are singletons. The specimen was CD4+ or CD8+ T cells sorted from blood, collected in a trial of the OX40 agonist ivuxolimab. The receptors originated from an adult with an advanced solid tumor such as melanoma, head and neck, liver or kidney cancer. Both conserved end residues are part of each CDR3. D genes are given only for firm matches. Size tells how often a clone was seen (once, few, many) or the class of an expanded clone, and some rows leave it out.

D: .
length: 14
J: TRBJ1-1
V: TRBV5-1
size: .
DNA: TGCGCCAGCAGCCCAAGGACAGTAAACCCTGAGGCTTTCTTT
CDR3: CASSPRTVNPEAFF

D: .
length: 16
J: TRBJ2-6
V: TRBV27
size: .
DNA: TGTGCCAGCAGTTCCCAACGACCCTCTGGGGCCAACGTCCTGACTTTC
CDR3: CASSSQRPSGANVLTF

D: .
length: 17
J: TRBJ1-4
V: TRBV30
size: .
DNA: TGTGCCTGGAGTGTCAGGGCGCCGGGCAGTTATAATGAAAAACTGTTTTTT
CDR3: CAWSVRAPGSYNEKLFF

D: .
length: 14
J: TRBJ1-5
V: TRBV30
size: .
DNA: TGTGCCTGGAGGGGTCTAGGAGGGAATCAGCCCCAGCATTTT
CDR3: CAWRGLGGNQPQHF

D: .
length: 14
J: TRBJ1-1
V: TRBV4-1
size: .
DNA: TGCGCCAGCAGCCCCCGAGAGGGCGGCACTGAAGCTTTCTTT
CDR3: CASSPREGGTEAFF

D: .
length: 18
J: TRBJ2-4
V: TRBV25-1
size: .
DNA: TGTGCCAGCAGTGAGGGAGATTATGGGTGGGGGACCAAAAACATTCAGTACTTC
CDR3: CASSEGDYGWGTKNIQYF

D: .
length: 14
J: TRBJ2-3
V: TRBV27
size: .
DNA: TGTGCCAGCAGTTTAGGCAGGGTTACAGATACGCAGTATTTT
CDR3: CASSLGRVTDTQYF

D: .
length: 13
J: TRBJ1-5
V: TRBV14
size: .
DNA: TGTGCCAGCAGCCCACGAGGGAATCAGCCCCAGCATTTT
CDR3: CASSPRGNQPQHF

D: TRBD1
length: 15
J: TRBJ2-7
V: TRBV18
size: .
DNA: TGTGCCAGCTCACGGGGGACAGGGGGAGGTTACGAGCAGTACTTC
CDR3: CASSRGTGGGYEQYF

D: .
length: 15
J: TRBJ1-1
V: TRBV5-8
size: .
DNA: TGTGCCAGCAGCTTGGGCGACAGCTCGAACACTGAAGCTTTCTTT
CDR3: CASSLGDSSNTEAFF

D: .
length: 9
J: TRBJ1-2
V: TRBV29-1
size: .
DNA: TGCAGCTTCAGGGATGGCTACACCTTC
CDR3: CSFRDGYTF

D: .
length: 14
J: TRBJ1-1
V: TRBV4-1
size: .
DNA: TGCGCCAGCAGCCAGGTGGGTGGGACTACTGAAGCTTTCTTT
CDR3: CASSQVGGTTEAFF

D: TRBD1
length: 13
J: TRBJ1-2
V: TRBV5-1
size: .
DNA: TGCGCCAGCAGTACAGGGGACGCCTATGGCTACACCTTC
CDR3: CASSTGDAYGYTF

D: .
length: 14
J: TRBJ1-5
V: TRBV7-9
size: once
DNA: TGTGCCAGCAGCAGAGATGACAGCTATCAGCCCCAGCATTTT
CDR3: CASSRDDSYQPQHF

D: .
length: 15
J: TRBJ2-1
V: TRBV4-1
size: .
DNA: TGCGCCAGCAGCCAACCCCGGGAGATACACAATGAGCAGTTCTTC
CDR3: CASSQPREIHNEQFF